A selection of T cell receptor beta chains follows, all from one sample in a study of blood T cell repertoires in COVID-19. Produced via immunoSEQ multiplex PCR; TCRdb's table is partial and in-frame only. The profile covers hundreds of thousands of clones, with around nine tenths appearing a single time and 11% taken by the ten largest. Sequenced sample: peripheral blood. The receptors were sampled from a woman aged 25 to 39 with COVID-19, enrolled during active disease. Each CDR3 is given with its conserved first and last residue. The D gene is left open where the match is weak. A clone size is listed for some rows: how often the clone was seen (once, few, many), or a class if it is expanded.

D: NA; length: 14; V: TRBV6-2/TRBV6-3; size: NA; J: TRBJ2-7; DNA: TGTGCCAGCAGTTACGGTCGGTCATCCTACGAGCAGTACTTC; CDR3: CASSYGRSSYEQYF
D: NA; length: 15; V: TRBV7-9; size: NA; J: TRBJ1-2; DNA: TGTGCCAGCAGCTTAGAGCGGGACACGGACTATGGCTACACCTTC; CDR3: CASSLERDTDYGYTF
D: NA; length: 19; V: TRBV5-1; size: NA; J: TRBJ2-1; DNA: TGCGCCAGCAGCTATTCGATGGGGGTCATTCCACAGGGTCTCAATGAGCAGTTCTTC; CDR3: CASSYSMGVIPQGLNEQFF
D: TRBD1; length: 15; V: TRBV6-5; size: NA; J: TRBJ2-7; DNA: TGTGCCAGCAGTTACGACAGGGGACAGGGGGACGAGCAGTACTTC; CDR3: CASSYDRGQGDEQYF
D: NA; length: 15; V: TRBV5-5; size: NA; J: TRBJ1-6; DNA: TGTGCCAGCAGCTCCTATACAGGTTCTAGTTCACCCCTCCACTTT; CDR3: CASSSYTGSSSPLHF
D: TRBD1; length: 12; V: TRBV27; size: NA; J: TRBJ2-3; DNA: TGTGCCAGCAGTCCCCGGGACAGAACGCAGTATTTT; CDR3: CASSPRDRTQYF
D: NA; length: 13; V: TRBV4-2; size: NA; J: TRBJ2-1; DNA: TGTGCCAGCAGCCAAGAGAAACCCGGTGAGCAGTTCTTC; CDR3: CASSQEKPGEQFF
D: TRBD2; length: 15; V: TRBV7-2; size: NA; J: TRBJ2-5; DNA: TGTGCCAGCAGCTTAGCCGGGGGGGTACAAGAGACCCAGTACTTC; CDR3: CASSLAGGVQETQYF
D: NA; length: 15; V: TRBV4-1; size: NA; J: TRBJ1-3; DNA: TGCGCCAGCAGCCAATCCAGGGGCCCTGGAAACACCATATATTTT; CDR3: CASSQSRGPGNTIYF
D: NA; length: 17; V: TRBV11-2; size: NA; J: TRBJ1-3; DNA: TGTGCCAGCAGCTTATACCCCAGGGGAGGGTCTGGAAACACCATATATTTT; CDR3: CASSLYPRGGSGNTIYF
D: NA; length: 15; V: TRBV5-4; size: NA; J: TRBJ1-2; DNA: TGTGCCAGCAGCTTCGACGGGAATCTACCCTATGGCTACACCTTC; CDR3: CASSFDGNLPYGYTF
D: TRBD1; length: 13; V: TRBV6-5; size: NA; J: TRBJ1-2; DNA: TGTGCCAGCAGCGCAGGGGGCAGCTATGGCTACACCTTC; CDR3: CASSAGGSYGYTF
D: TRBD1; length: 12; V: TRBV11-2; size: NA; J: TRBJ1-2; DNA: TGTGCCAGCAGCGGGACAGGGGTTGGCTACACCTTC; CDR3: CASSGTGVGYTF
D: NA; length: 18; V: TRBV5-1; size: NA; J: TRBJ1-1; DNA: TGCGCCAGCAGCTCGTCGTTGTGGCAGTCTATCCGGAGTACTGAAGCTTTCTTT; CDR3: CASSSSLWQSIRSTEAFF
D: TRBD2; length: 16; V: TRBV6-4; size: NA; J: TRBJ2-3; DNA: TGTGCCAGCAGTGTGGAGCGGGGCTCTGGCACAGATACGCAGTATTTT; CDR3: CASSVERGSGTDTQYF
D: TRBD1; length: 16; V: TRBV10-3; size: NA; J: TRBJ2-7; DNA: TGTGCCATCAGTGAGTCGACTGAGGGACAGGCTTACGAGCAGTACTTC; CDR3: CAISESTEGQAYEQYF
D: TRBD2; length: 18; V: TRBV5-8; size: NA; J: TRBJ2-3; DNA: TGTGCCAGCAGCTTGGCAGTAGCGGGGGGCGAAAGCACAGATACGCAGTATTTT; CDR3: CASSLAVAGGESTDTQYF
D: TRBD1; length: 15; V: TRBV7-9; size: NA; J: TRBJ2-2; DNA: TGTGCCAGCAGCTATCGGACAGGGACCTCCGGGGAGCTGTTTTTT; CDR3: CASSYRTGTSGELFF
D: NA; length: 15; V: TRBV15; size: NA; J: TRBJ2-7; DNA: TGTGCCACCAGCCCAACCGCGACAGAACCCTACGAGCAGTACTTC; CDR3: CATSPTATEPYEQYF
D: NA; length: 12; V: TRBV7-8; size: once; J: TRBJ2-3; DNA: TGTGCCAGCAGCTTCTTCACAGATACGCAGTATTTT; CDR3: CASSFFTDTQYF
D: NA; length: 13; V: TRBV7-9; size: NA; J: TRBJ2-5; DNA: TGTGCCAGCAGCTGGGGAGACCAAGAGACCCAGTACTTC; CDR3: CASSWGDQETQYF
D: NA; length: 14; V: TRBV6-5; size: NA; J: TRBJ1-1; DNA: TGTGCCAGCAGTTACCGGGAGGGGTACACTGAAGCTTTCTTT; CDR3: CASSYREGYTEAFF
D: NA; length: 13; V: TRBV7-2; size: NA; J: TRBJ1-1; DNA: TGTGCCAGCAGCTTCGGGAGGGGCACTGAAGCTTTCTTT; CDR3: CASSFGRGTEAFF
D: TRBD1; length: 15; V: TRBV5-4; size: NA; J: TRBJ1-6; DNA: TGTGCCAGCACTTCCCAGGGGGGAAAAGATTCACCCCTCCACTTT; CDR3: CASTSQGGKDSPLHF
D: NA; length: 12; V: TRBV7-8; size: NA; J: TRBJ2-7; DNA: TGTGCCAGCAGCTCCGTTACAGTGGAGCAGTACTTC; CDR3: CASSSVTVEQYF
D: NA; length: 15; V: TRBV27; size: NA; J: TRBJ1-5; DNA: TGTGCCAGCAGTTTGGGTCAGGGACACAATCAGCCCCAGCATTTT; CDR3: CASSLGQGHNQPQHF
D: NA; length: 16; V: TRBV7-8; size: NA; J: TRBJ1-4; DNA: TGTGCCAGCAGCTTAGCACGGGTTGCAACTAATGAAAAACTGTTTTTT; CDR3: CASSLARVATNEKLFF
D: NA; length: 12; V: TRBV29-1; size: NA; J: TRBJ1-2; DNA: TGCAGCGTTGAAAATTCAGGGTATGGCTACACCTTC; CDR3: CSVENSGYGYTF
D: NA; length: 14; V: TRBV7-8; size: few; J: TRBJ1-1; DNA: TGTGCCAGCAGCTTCTCCCCAGGGAACACTGAAGCTTTCTTT; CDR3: CASSFSPGNTEAFF
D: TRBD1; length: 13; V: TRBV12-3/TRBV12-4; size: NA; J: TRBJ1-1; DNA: TGTGCCAGCAGGGGACAGGCTAACACTGAAGCTTTCTTT; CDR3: CASRGQANTEAFF
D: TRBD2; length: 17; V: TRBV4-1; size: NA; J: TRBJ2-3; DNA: TGCGCCAGCAGCCAAGCCCCTAGCGGGGCTAGCACAGATACGCAGTATTTT; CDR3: CASSQAPSGASTDTQYF
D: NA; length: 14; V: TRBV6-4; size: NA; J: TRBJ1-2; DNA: TGTGCCAGCTCCCGCCTGGCCGTAGGGGATGGCTACACCTTC; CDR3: CASSRLAVGDGYTF